The 15 T cell receptor beta chains reported below all come from one sample, sequenced in a study of blood T cell repertoires in COVID-19. This table comes from immunoSEQ multiplex PCR, and its TCRdb copy is limited to in-frame clones, with some not included. This table has under 300,000 clones, approximately 90% appearing once. Specimen: PBMCs or T cells enriched from blood (not recorded which). These receptor sequences come from a woman in her twenties or thirties with acute COVID-19.

The chain recombines TRBV7-2 with TRBJ2-4, with D uncertain. The CDR3 has 13 amino acids. Per the germline V gene, CDR1 is SGHTA and CDR2 is FQGNSA. V was shortened by 1 base and J by 7 bases, with 8 bases between the two germline ends. CDR3 residues: CASSLGLWNIQYF. CDR3 nucleotides: TGTGCCAGCAGCTTAGGGCTGTGGAACATTCAGTACTTC.

The chain has TRBV20-1 and TRBJ2-3; 8 bases match TRBD2. This CDR3 comprises 15 residues. CDR1 and CDR2 (germline): DFQATT, SNEGSKA (reference sequence). Trimming cost V 3 bases and J 4 bases; bases outside gene matches: 9. CDR3 amino acids: CSASSGVSSSDTQYF. The CDR3 bases are TGCAGTGCTAGTAGCGGGGTCTCTAGCTCAGATACGCAGTATTTT.

The table lists this clone with a count of one. The chain couples TRBV10-3 to TRBJ2-1, with 10 bases that match TRBD2. The CDR3 consists of 14 residues. Germline assignment: CDR1 ENHRY and CDR2 SYGVKD. Trimming cost V 6 bases and J 5 bases; bases outside gene matches: 4. CDR3 protein: CAISASGGDNEQFF. In DNA form, the CDR3 reads TGTGCCATCAGCGCTAGCGGGGGAGACAATGAGCAGTTCTTC.

V gene TRBV19 combines with J gene TRBJ1-5; D not resolved. Trimming removed 6 bases from V and 4 bases from J, with 13 bases in between. From germline, CDR1 is LNHDA and CDR2 SQIVND (reference sequence). This CDR3 is 14 amino acids long. Written as DNA, the CDR3 is TGTGCCAGTAGCCCGGCCGGCGGGAATCAGCCCCAGCATTTT. This codes for CASSPAGGNQPQHF.

This chain links TRBV19 with TRBJ1-5, with D perhaps matching TRBD1 (5 bases). Germline loops: CDR1 LNHDA, CDR2 SQIVND (reference sequence). The CDR3 extends over 14 amino acids. Trimming took off 7 bases at V and 7 bases at J, with 17 bases between the two ends. CDR3 residues: CASTSGGVRQPQHF. In DNA form, the CDR3 reads TGTGCCAGTACCTCGGGGGGGGTGAGGCAGCCCCAGCATTTT.

The chain uses TRBV5-1 and TRBJ2-2, with a tentative D call TRBD1 (6 bases). Looked up from germline, CDR1 is SGHRS and CDR2 is YFSETQ. V lost 4 bases, J lost 0 bases, and 10 bases lay in between. This CDR3 region has 15 residues. The CDR3 loop is CASSPGTSNTGELFF. The CDR3 DNA follows: TGCGCCAGCAGCCCCGGGACATCGAACACCGGGGAGCTGTTTTTT.

This clone was recorded only once. In the same sample, other DNA sequences code for this CDR3. This rearrangement joins TRBV7-9 to TRBJ1-5; the D gene is possibly TRBD1 (5 bases). CDR1 is SEHNR, CDR2 FQNEAQ, per germline (reference sequence). This CDR3 is 13 amino acids long. Trimming left V 1 base short and J 4 bases short, with 5 bases between. The CDR3 here is CASSLGQNQPQHF. The DNA of the CDR3 is TGTGCCAGCAGCTTAGGACAGAATCAGCCCCAGCATTTT.

This clone was recorded only once. The chain employs TRBV9 and TRBJ1-2, with TRBD1 identical over 7 bases. Germline V gene sequence: CDR1 SGDLS, CDR2 YYNGEE. This CDR3 is built from 13 residues. V lost 4 bases to trimming and J lost 3 bases; unmatched junction nucleotides: 3. In nucleotides, the CDR3 is TGTGCCAGCAGCCCCGGGACAGACTATGGCTACACCTTC. Translating it yields CASSPGTDYGYTF.

The chain links TRBV2 to TRBJ1-1, with 9 bases fitting TRBD1. Looked up from germline, CDR1 is SNHLY and CDR2 is FYNNEI. The CDR3 is 15 amino acids. Trimming took 4 bases from V and 0 from J; bases not matched to a gene: 3. The DNA of the CDR3 is TGTGCCAGCAGTGGGACAGGGGTTATGAACACTGAAGCTTTCTTT. Protein sequence: CASSGTGVMNTEAFF.

The sample holds many counts of this clone. V gene TRBV4-1 combines with J gene TRBJ2-7; D perhaps matches TRBD1 (6 bases). The CDR3 length is 14 residues. CDR1 is MGHRA and CDR2 is YSYEKL in the germline V gene. V gave up 0 bases and J gave up 5 bases, with 11 bases separating them. The CDR3 region is CASSQDRGADEQYF. The CDR3 DNA reads as TGCGCCAGCAGCCAAGACAGGGGAGCCGACGAGCAGTACTTC.

The genes are TRBV12-3 or TRBV12-4 and TRBJ1-2, with a tentative D call TRBD1 (6 bases). The CDR3 extends over 13 amino acids. V gave up 1 base and J gave up 4 bases, with 7 bases separating them. This CDR3 reads CASSLEDSYGYTF. Written as DNA, the CDR3 is TGTGCCAGCAGTTTAGAGGACAGCTATGGCTACACCTTC.

The count of this clone is one. This sequence joins TRBV9 and TRBJ1-5, with unresolved D. The V gene's germline CDR1 is SGDLS and CDR2 YYNGEE. The V end was cut by 0 bases, the J end by 6 bases, with 10 bases between. The CDR3 has 14 amino acids. The CDR3: CASSVGARGQPQHF. Written as DNA, the CDR3 is TGTGCCAGCAGCGTAGGGGCTCGGGGTCAGCCCCAGCATTTT.

This chain uses TRBV30 with TRBJ2-1; 7 bases align to TRBD2. Germline V CDR1 and CDR2: GTSNPN, SVGIG (reference sequence). The CDR3 spans 17 residues. V lost 5 bases and J lost 0; bases outside the gene matches: 13. DNA of the CDR3: TGTGCCTGGGCCGGACTAGACTCCCGAAGCTCCTACAATGAGCAGTTCTTC. It yields the protein CAWAGLDSRSSYNEQFF. Combining the CDR3 with reference TRBV30 and TRBJ2-1 gives the whole variable domain SQTIHQWPATLVQPVGSPLSLECTVEGTSNPNLYWYRQAAGRGLQLLFYSVGIGQISSEVPQNLSASRPQDRQFILSSKKLLLSDSGFYLCAWAGLDSRSSYNEQFFGPGTRLTVL.

The rearrangement links TRBV5-1 to TRBJ1-1; TRBD1 matches at 8 bases. Germline CDR1 is SGHRS and CDR2 is YFSETQ. This CDR3 has 15 amino acids. The junction had 7 bases not matched to a gene; V was cut back by 2 bases and J by 4 bases. This CDR3 reads CASSFSGGLSTEAFF. The CDR3 region has the DNA TGCGCCAGCAGCTTTTCAGGGGGCTTGAGCACTGAAGCTTTCTTT.

This chain links TRBV3-1 (or the pseudogene TRBV3-2) with TRBJ2-1; D remains unclear. Germline V lookup: CDR1 LGHDT, CDR2 YNNKEL (reference sequence). This CDR3 is 16 amino acids long. V was shortened by 0 bases and J by 1 base, with 10 bases between the two germline ends. The DNA for the CDR3 is TGTGCCAGCAGCCAAGATCGGGTCTTATCCTACAATGAGCAGTTCTTC. It yields the protein CASSQDRVLSYNEQFF.